The following is a T cell receptor beta chain sequence with its context. Every donor was a Caucasian adult from Nashville, Tennessee. Each unsorted sample relied on about 94 million PBMCs as its source of genomic DNA. Trimming at V came to 3 bases and at J to 2 bases, leaving 0 bases not matched to a gene. Germline V gene lookup returns CDR1 SQVTM and CDR2 ANQGSEA. This CDR3 has 12 amino acids. This sample was taken from a study of shared clonotypes between healthy human individuals. The assay was immunoSEQ multiplex PCR, and TCRdb's table has in-frame clones only and misses some. The sample carries roughly 500,000 clones, roughly 80% recorded once.

The chain is built from TRBV29-1 and TRBJ2-5, with 7 positions matching TRBD2. The sequencing input was PBMCs. The receptor was isolated from a woman in her forties in good health. Some clones in this sample may be carry-over from other donors' samples. CDR3: CSVEGLQETQYF. The CDR3 DNA follows: TGCAGCGTTGAGGGACTACAAGAGACCCAGTACTTC.